Each of the 15 T cell receptor beta chains below was sequenced from the same sample in a study of regulatory T cells in long-lasting Graves disease. The sample's time point: persistent/refractory GD, antithyroid drugs over 5 years with positive TRAb. Researchers made the TCR library from RNA that was extracted from PBMCs. Through Arm-PCR of CDR3 regions and iRepertoire HTBI primers, TCR beta libraries were built. One entry per CDR3 protein, called by TCRdb with MiXCR from the multiplex PCR reads. Altogether under 450,000 distinct CDR3 sequences are present, about 20% being singletons, with the ten largest covering roughly 30%. The material was peripheral blood mononuclear cells (PBMCs), obtained when the disease was refractory, from a patient treated with antithyroid drugs. The receptors here all came from a female donor with Graves disease.

This clonotype was detected many times. V and J are TRBV28 and TRBJ1-2; TRBD1 agrees at 9 bases. CDR3 length: 14 amino acids. Germline loops: CDR1 MDHEN, CDR2 SYDVKM. Trimming took 10 bases from V and 4 from J; bases not matched to a gene: 10. Written as DNA, the CDR3 is TGTGCCACCTACGGACAGGGGCGGTCCTATGGCTACACCTTC. Its protein product is CATYGQGRSYGYTF.

The V call is TRBV19, the J call TRBJ2-4; tentative D call: TRBD1 (5 bases). Germline V gene data show CDR1 as LNHDA and CDR2 as SQIVND (reference sequence). Trimming cost V 6 bases and J 2 bases, with 8 bases left between them. The CDR3 runs 13 residues. The CDR3 bases are TGTGCCAGTAGCCAGGGAACCAAAAACATTCAGTACTTC. It is translated as CASSQGTKNIQYF.

About this clonotype itself: This sequence may be a read error, since a much larger clone differs from it by one base. The chain combines TRBV7-2 with TRBJ2-7, with 8 bases lining up with TRBD1. The germline CDR1 and CDR2 sequences are SGHTA and FQGNSA. The CDR3 sequence is 18 residues long. For the CDR3, the DNA is TGTGTCAGCAGCTTAGCCCCCCCGACAGGGGCCAATTCCTACGAGCAGTACTTC. Its translation: CVSSLAPPTGANSYEQYF.

Points on this clonotype: The junction does not match germline at one end; this may be a read error. V usage is TRBV24-1 and J usage is TRBJ2-2, with 12 bases identical to TRBD2. Germline loops: CDR1 KGHDR, CDR2 SFDVKD. CDR3 length: 17 amino acids. The CDR3: CATSDYTSGRNAGELFF. CDR3 nucleotide sequence: TGTGCCACCAGTGATTACACTAGCGGGAGGAACGCCGGGGAGCTGTTTTTT.

This clonotype was seen a few times. The rearrangement joins TRBV10-3 to TRBJ1-2; D unclear. The V gene's germline CDR1 is ENHRY and CDR2 SYGVKD. With 11 bases removed from V and 6 bases from J, the gap between germline ends came to 19 bases. This CDR3 comprises 13 residues. This CDR3 reads CAVTTDTDNGYTF. In nucleotides, the CDR3 is TGTGCCGTCACAACCGACACCGATAATGGCTACACCTTC.

This clonotype came up many times. This chain uses TRBV27 with TRBJ2-7; 9 bases fit TRBD2. Germline V CDR1 and CDR2: MNHEY, SMNVEV (reference sequence). The CDR3 sequence is 15 residues long. V was clipped by 5 bases and J by 3 bases; unmatched bases: 8. The chain's CDR3 is CASSPLAGNRYEQYF. DNA for the CDR3: TGTGCCAGCAGTCCCCTAGCGGGAAACCGCTACGAGCAGTACTTC.

This clonotype was observed a few times. V and J are TRBV28 and TRBJ2-2; the D is unclear. This CDR3 is 16 amino acids long. Germline values: CDR1 MDHEN, CDR2 SYDVKM. V was trimmed by 1 base and J by 0 bases, leaving 9 bases between them. The CDR3 loop is CASSLLGQSNTGELFF. Here the CDR3 DNA reads TGTGCCAGCAGTTTATTGGGTCAGTCGAACACCGGGGAGCTGTTTTTT.

This chain joins TRBV7-2 and TRBJ1-5; 8 bases align to TRBD1. Germline V gene sequence: CDR1 SGHTA, CDR2 FQGNSA. The ends lost 5 bases at V and 1 base at J; junction bases unmatched: 10. The CDR3 contains 17 residues. The CDR3 bases are TGTGCCAGCAGCGGGGACAGGACCAAGTGGAGCAATCAGCCCCAGCATTTT. It is translated as CASSGDRTKWSNQPQHF.

This clonotype was counted at least ten times. The rearrangement uses TRBV28 and TRBJ1-3; D remains ambiguous. V dropped 7 bases and J dropped 1 base, with 14 bases sitting between them. Germline V lookup: CDR1 MDHEN, CDR2 SYDVKM. CDR3 length: 15 residues. The CDR3 DNA follows: TGTGCCAGCACCTCATCGGCCTGGTCTGGAAACACCATATATTTT. Encoded protein: CASTSSAWSGNTIYF.

A few counts support this clonotype. This chain uses TRBV20-1 with TRBJ1-4, with D hard to call. The V and J ends lost 2 bases and 5 bases respectively, with 18 bases between them. The length of the CDR3 is 16 residues. Germline loops: CDR1 DFQATT, CDR2 SNEGSKA (reference sequence). The CDR3 loop is CSARPERRGKNEKLFF. For the CDR3, the DNA is TGCAGTGCTAGACCAGAACGAAGAGGCAAAAATGAAAAACTGTTTTTT.

The chain couples TRBV30 to TRBJ2-7; tentative D call: TRBD2 (6 bases). Germline loops: CDR1 GTSNPN, CDR2 SVGIG (reference sequence). The V gene lost 1 base and the J gene lost 2 bases, with 9 bases spanning the gap. The CDR3 is made up of 13 amino acids. This chain's CDR3 is CAWSAGVAYEQYF. CDR3 in DNA: TGTGCCTGGAGTGCGGGGGTAGCCTACGAGCAGTACTTC.

This clonotype appeared a few times. V and J are TRBV5-5 and TRBJ1-6; D is ambiguous. Per the germline V gene, CDR1 is SGHKS and CDR2 is YYEKEE (reference sequence). The length of the CDR3 is 15 residues. The ends were cut back, 1 base at V and 7 bases at J, with 12 bases in the middle. The CDR3 sequence: CASSLNLNSNSPLHF. The CDR3 DNA is TGTGCCAGCAGCTTGAACCTAAACTCAAATTCACCCCTCCACTTT.

The sample holds many counts of this clonotype. Here the CDR3 DNA reads TGTGCCAGCAGCACTAGGGAGAGCGGGGAGCTGTTTTTT. As protein: CASSTRESGELFF. V usage is TRBV13 and J usage is TRBJ2-2, with D perhaps matching TRBD2 (5 bases). CDR1 is PRHDT, CDR2 FYEKMQ, per germline (reference sequence). V was clipped by 5 bases and J by 7 bases, with 11 bases between them. The CDR3 sequence is 13 residues long.

This clonotype was seen many times. J is TRBJ1-4 and V is TRBV2; TRBD1 aligns across 7 bases. Germline CDR1 reads SNHLY; CDR2 reads FYNNEI. The CDR3 has 16 residues. The V segment lost 6 bases and the J segment 3 bases; nucleotides outside the gene matches: 10. The CDR3 region has the DNA TGTGCCAGCAGACTCACATTCGGGACAGCTAATGAAAAACTGTTTTTT. It codes for CASRLTFGTANEKLFF.

This clonotype was recorded many times. This rearrangement joins TRBV12-3 or TRBV12-4 to TRBJ2-5, with 10 bases fitting TRBD2. J was trimmed by 4 bases and V by 5 bases; bases with no gene match: 10. The CDR3 is made up of 16 amino acids. The CDR3 region has the DNA TGTGCCAGCAGTCGGGACCTAGCGGGAGAATTAGAGACCCAGTACTTC. Its translation is CASSRDLAGELETQYF.